The 17 T cell receptor beta chains below were found in one sample sequenced in a study of technical replicates of blood from a few donors. Here immunoSEQ multiplex PCR was the method, and the copy in TCRdb shows in-frame clones only, minus some. The table lists tens of thousands of clones, roughly nine tenths of them singletons. The sample was T cells isolated from PBMCs. All receptors derive from a human donor in good health. Some clones in this sample may be carry-over from other donors' samples.

The chain's CDR3 is CASSLERTSGFRHTDTQYF. Here the CDR3 DNA reads TGTGCCAGCAGCTTAGAGAGGACTAGCGGGTTCCGCCACACAGATACGCAGTATTTT. V is TRBV7-9 and J is TRBJ2-3; 11 bases align to TRBD2. Germline assignment: CDR1 SEHNR and CDR2 FQNEAQ (reference sequence). This CDR3 comprises 19 residues. V shed 1 base and J 2 bases; nucleotides not matched to a gene: 11.

The chain links TRBV7-9 to TRBJ1-1; D might be TRBD1 (5 bases). From germline, CDR1 is SEHNR and CDR2 FQNEAQ (reference sequence). The CDR3 length is 13 residues. The V end was cut by 7 bases, the J end by 0 bases, with 9 bases between. CDR3 nucleotide sequence: TGTGCCAGCAAGGACACAGTGAACACTGAAGCTTTCTTT. Translating it yields CASKDTVNTEAFF.

This clone was counted between two and nine times. V is TRBV5-1 and J is TRBJ1-5, with D uncertain. The CDR3 length is 13 residues. Germline V gene lookup returns CDR1 SGHRS and CDR2 YFSETQ. The V end was cut by 0 bases, the J end by 4 bases, with 5 bases between. CDR3 residues: CASSLDSNQPQHF. The CDR3 DNA reads as TGCGCCAGCAGCTTGGACAGTAATCAGCCCCAGCATTTT.

This chain joins TRBV27 and TRBJ2-1; the D gene is possibly TRBD2 (5 bases). This CDR3 contains 16 residues. The V end was cut by 2 bases, the J end by 5 bases, with 16 bases between. Germline V gene sequence: CDR1 MNHEY, CDR2 SMNVEV (reference sequence). The CDR3 spells CASSLRRSLVDNEQFF. The CDR3 nucleotides read TGTGCCAGCAGTTTAAGGAGGTCTTTAGTAGACAATGAGCAGTTCTTC.

The chain is built from TRBV9 and TRBJ2-1; TRBD2 agrees at 8 bases. This CDR3 comprises 16 residues. Unmatched junction bases numbered 4, after V lost 0 bases and J lost 2 bases. The germline V gene encodes CDR1 SGDLS and CDR2 YYNGEE. The CDR3 DNA reads TGTGCCAGCAGCGTAGCGGGGCGGGGGGCCTACAATGAGCAGTTCTTC. Its protein is CASSVAGRGAYNEQFF. The full variable domain, completed using reference TRBV9 and TRBJ2-1, is DSGVTQTPKHLITATGQRVTLRCSPRSGDLSVYWYQQSLDQGLQFLIQYYNGEERAKGNILERFSAQQFPDLHSELNLSSLELGDSALYFCASSVAGRGAYNEQFFGPGTRLTVL.

The J gene is TRBJ2-7, the V gene TRBV4-3; TRBD1 aligns across 8 bases. Germline lookup yields CDR1 LGHNA and CDR2 YSLEER. The CDR3 has 14 residues. V was pared by 5 bases and J by 2 bases, with 5 bases of the junction left unmatched. The CDR3 region is CASSAGTGPYEQYF. In DNA form, the CDR3 reads TGCGCCAGCAGCGCCGGGACAGGCCCCTACGAGCAGTACTTC.

The rearrangement links TRBV28 to TRBJ2-1; maybe TRBD1 (6 bases). The CDR3 length is 15 residues. The V gene's germline CDR1 is MDHEN and CDR2 SYDVKM. V was clipped by 2 bases and J by 7 bases, with 15 bases between them. The CDR3: CASSLGRGVGNEQFF. CDR3 coding DNA: TGTGCCAGCAGTTTAGGCAGGGGAGTAGGGAATGAGCAGTTCTTC.

This clone showed up just once. The chain links TRBV11-2 to TRBJ2-7, with TRBD2 matching over 7 bases. CDR3 length: 15 residues. Germline-derived CDR1 and CDR2 are SGHAT and FQNNGV. V lost 3 bases and J lost 0; bases outside the gene matches: 5. The CDR3 bases are TGTGCCAGCAGCTTTAGTGGGGACTACTCCTACGAGCAGTACTTC. Amino acids: CASSFSGDYSYEQYF.

The V and J genes are TRBV6-1 and TRBJ2-7; D unclear. CDR1 and CDR2 (germline): MNHNS, SASEGT. The CDR3 spans 13 residues. Trimming shortened V by 0 bases and J by 3 bases, and 6 bases separated the two germline ends. CDR3 sequence reads: CASSEAHSYEQYF. In nucleotides, the CDR3 is TGTGCCAGCAGTGAAGCGCACAGCTACGAGCAGTACTTC.

The chain couples TRBV5-1 to TRBJ1-1, with 7 positions matching TRBD1. Losses at the gene ends were 4 bases for V and 5 bases for J; bases not matched to a gene: 8. The CDR3 is made up of 14 amino acids. In germline, CDR1 is SGHRS, CDR2 YFSETQ. In nucleotides, the CDR3 is TGCGCCAGCAGCGTACAGGGGTTAGGGACTGAAGCTTTCTTT. Its translation is CASSVQGLGTEAFF.

The rearrangement uses TRBV10-3 and TRBJ2-3; 9 bases are a match to TRBD2. Germline V gene data show CDR1 as ENHRY and CDR2 as SYGVKD. The CDR3 consists of 15 residues. J was trimmed by 0 bases and V by 2 bases; bases with no gene match: 0. The CDR3 DNA sequence: TGTGCCATCAGTGAGACTAGCGGGAGCACAGATACGCAGTATTTT. The encoded protein is CAISETSGSTDTQYF.

The V call is TRBV5-1, the J call TRBJ2-7; 13 bases align to TRBD2. The CDR3 spans 15 residues. The V segment lost 3 bases and the J segment 4 bases; nucleotides outside the gene matches: 4. Germline values: CDR1 SGHRS, CDR2 YFSETQ. The CDR3: CASSSRTSGSYEQYF. Written as DNA, the CDR3 is TGCGCCAGCAGCTCCCGGACTAGCGGGAGTTACGAGCAGTACTTC.

This sequence joins TRBV6-6 and TRBJ1-5; possibly TRBD1 for D (5 bases). Germline lookup yields CDR1 MNHNY and CDR2 SVGAGI (reference sequence). Trimming removed 6 bases at V and 9 bases at J, with 15 bases between. The CDR3 extends over 13 amino acids. As DNA, the CDR3 is TGTGCCAGCAGCACAGGCCCTCAGTGGCCCCAGCATTTT. Its protein product is CASSTGPQWPQHF.

V is TRBV5-1 and J is TRBJ2-7; D is undetermined. CDR3 length: 11 residues. Trimming removed 5 bases from V and 5 bases from J, with 8 bases in between. The V gene's germline CDR1 is SGHRS and CDR2 YFSETQ. CDR3 coding DNA: TGCGCCAGCAGGTCGGGTAACGAGCAGTACTTC. Protein product: CASRSGNEQYF.

This sequence joins TRBV19 and TRBJ2-7; tentatively, D is TRBD2 (5 bases). The germline V and J ends were trimmed by 5 bases and 0 bases, with 8 bases remaining between them. The CDR3 covers 13 residues. CDR1 and CDR2 (germline): LNHDA, SQIVND (reference sequence). The CDR3 loop is CASSYGSSYEQYF. CDR3 nucleotides: TGTGCCAGTAGTTATGGGAGCTCCTACGAGCAGTACTTC. The entire variable domain, with the rest obtained from reference TRBV19 and TRBJ2-7, is as follows: DGGITQSPKYLFRKEGQNVTLSCEQNLNHDAMYWYRQDPGQGLRLIYYSQIVNDFQKGDIAEGYSVSREKKESFPLTVTSAQKNPTAFYLCASSYGSSYEQYFGPGTRLTVT.

This chain joins TRBV7-9 and TRBJ2-1; the match to TRBD2 covers 8 bases. Trimming cost V 7 bases and J 5 bases; bases outside gene matches: 22. CDR1 and CDR2 from the germline V gene are SEHNR and FQNEAQ (reference sequence). This CDR3 is built from 19 residues. The CDR3 loop is CASNPSVAGGSSFDNEQFF. The CDR3 coding sequence is TGTGCCAGCAACCCGTCGGTTGCGGGAGGATCCTCCTTCGACAATGAGCAGTTCTTC.

The genes are TRBV2 and TRBJ2-3; the D gene is possibly TRBD2 (6 bases). Trimming pared 2 bases from V and 4 bases from J, leaving 13 bases between. This CDR3 spans 15 amino acids. Germline CDR1 is SNHLY and CDR2 is FYNNEI. The CDR3 loop is CASSESGLSSDTQYF. The CDR3 DNA follows: TGTGCCAGCAGTGAAAGCGGGTTGAGCTCAGATACGCAGTATTTT. Complete variable domain (other parts from reference TRBV2 and TRBJ2-3): EPEVTQTPSHQVTQMGQEVILRCVPISNHLYFYWYRQILGQKVEFLVSFYNNEISEKSEIFDDQFSVERPDGSNFTLKIRSTKLEDSAMYFCASSESGLSSDTQYFGPGTRLTVL.